This T cell receptor (beta chain) was found in a study of OX40 agonist ivuxolimab in advanced cancers. Blood sampling was done at baseline, cycle 4 day 1, and cycle 7 day 1. The study's findings and limits: On average, CD8+ T cells showed a greater number of expanded clones than CD4+. What antigens the expanded peripheral T cells recognized was never established.

This clone has more than one count but fewer than ten. Its target is unknown. Profiling relied on immunoSEQ multiplex PCR, and the TCRdb table lists in-frame clones only, not all of them. The sample comprises 40,000 to 55,000 clones, 80% to 95% of which are singletons, and around 26% rests with the top ten. CDR3 length equals 15 residues. Germline values: CDR1 SGHVS, CDR2 FNYEAQ. With 1 base removed from V and 14 bases from J, the gap between germline ends came to 20 bases. This TCR derives from an adult with an advanced solid tumor such as melanoma, head and neck, liver or kidney cancer. V usage is TRBV7-6 and J usage is TRBJ1-4; TRBD1 might be the D (6 bases). This material consisted of CD4+ or CD8+ T cells sorted from blood, taken in a trial of the OX40 agonist ivuxolimab. The CDR3 DNA follows: TGTGCCAGCAGCTTAGAACCCCAAGGGGGAACCTTTCTGTTTTTT. It is translated as CASSLEPQGGTFLFF.